The rows below give T cell receptor beta chains drawn from one sample of a study of cytomegalovirus exposure and HLA in healthy donors. The table came from immunoSEQ multiplex PCR; TCRdb's copy has only in-frame clones and leaves some out. The sample consists of some 79,000 clones, around 76% of them appearing once. What was sequenced was PBMCs. These receptors all come from a male donor in good health and CMV-seropositive. The CDR3 runs from the conserved cysteine through the conserved F or W. A D gene is named only where the DNA matches it firmly. Clone sizes are given selectively: once, few, many, or a class where the clone is expanded.

D: NA
J: TRBJ2-1
V: TRBV19
size: few
CDR3: CASSLLARDEQFF
DNA: TGTGCCAGTAGTTTGCTAGCTCGCGATGAGCAGTTCTTC

D: TRBD1
J: TRBJ1-4
V: TRBV10-3
size: NA
CDR3: CAIWTGDGDEKLFF
DNA: TGTGCCATCTGGACAGGAGATGGTGATGAAAAACTGTTTTTT

D: TRBD2
J: TRBJ2-1
V: TRBV6-5
size: NA
CDR3: CASSRRVRGDVAFF
DNA: TGTGCCAGCAGCCGTCGGGTGCGGGGGGACGTCGCGTTCTTC

D: NA
J: TRBJ1-1
V: TRBV27
size: NA
CDR3: CASSDADKSEAFF
DNA: TGTGCCAGTAGCGACGCAGATAAATCTGAAGCTTTCTTT

D: TRBD2
J: TRBJ2-7
V: TRBV4-1
size: NA
CDR3: CASSQDRLAGGSEQYF
DNA: TGCGCCAGCAGCCAAGATCGGCTAGCGGGAGGAAGTGAGCAGTACTTC

D: NA
J: TRBJ1-2
V: TRBV6-6
size: NA
CDR3: CASRDQGDGYGYTF
DNA: TGTGCCAGCAGGGATCAGGGTGATGGCTATGGCTACACCTTC

D: TRBD1
J: TRBJ2-7
V: TRBV2
size: NA
CDR3: CASSASGTGAYEQYF
DNA: TGTGCCAGCAGCGCATCCGGGACAGGGGCCTACGAGCAGTACTTC

D: TRBD2
J: TRBJ2-3
V: TRBV29-1
size: NA
CDR3: CSVDGLAGIPSTDTQYF
DNA: TGCAGCGTTGATGGACTAGCGGGGATCCCAAGCACAGATACGCAGTATTTT

D: NA
J: TRBJ1-1
V: TRBV7-2
size: NA
CDR3: CASSPLGAGYTEAFF
DNA: TGTGCCAGCAGCCCTTTGGGGGCAGGGTACACTGAAGCTTTCTTT

D: TRBD2
J: TRBJ2-7
V: TRBV29-1
size: NA
CDR3: CSVLGLGSGYEQYF
DNA: TGCAGCGTCCTCGGACTAGGTTCGGGCTACGAGCAGTACTTC

D: TRBD2
J: TRBJ2-7
V: TRBV7-8
size: NA
CDR3: CASSLYAGTSEGEQYF
DNA: TGTGCCAGCAGCTTATACGCCGGGACTAGTGAGGGCGAGCAGTACTTC

D: TRBD1
J: TRBJ2-5
V: TRBV27
size: NA
CDR3: CASSLATGDETQYF
DNA: TGTGCCAGCAGTTTAGCGACAGGGGACGAGACCCAGTACTTC

D: NA
J: TRBJ2-3
V: TRBV27
size: NA
CDR3: CASSLSGDWFDGQYF
DNA: TGTGCCAGCAGTTTATCGGGGGACTGGTTTGATGGGCAGTATTTT

D: TRBD1
J: TRBJ1-1
V: TRBV28
size: NA
CDR3: CASSLWGTGSEAFF
DNA: TGTGCCAGCAGTTTATGGGGGACAGGGTCTGAAGCTTTCTTT

D: TRBD1
J: TRBJ2-7
V: TRBV14
size: NA
CDR3: CASSRPGQGTYEQYF
DNA: TGTGCCAGCAGCAGACCGGGACAGGGGACCTACGAGCAGTACTTC

D: NA
J: TRBJ1-3
V: TRBV7-2
size: NA
CDR3: CASSLVSSGNTIYF
DNA: TGTGCCAGCAGCTTAGTTTCTTCTGGAAACACCATATATTTT

D: TRBD1
J: TRBJ1-1
V: TRBV7-2
size: NA
CDR3: CASSPGQGRTSEAFF
DNA: TGTGCCAGCAGCCCGGGACAGGGCAGGACCTCTGAAGCTTTCTTT

D: TRBD1
J: TRBJ1-5
V: TRBV19
size: NA
CDR3: CASSPGTGGVSNQPQHF
DNA: TGTGCCAGTAGTCCTGGGACAGGGGGTGTCAGCAATCAGCCCCAGCATTTT

D: TRBD1
J: TRBJ1-2
V: TRBV28
size: NA
CDR3: CASSGSGQGASGYTF
DNA: TGTGCCAGCAGTGGCTCGGGACAGGGGGCGTCTGGCTACACCTTC

D: NA
J: TRBJ2-5
V: TRBV20-1
size: NA
CDR3: CSARGLETQYF
DNA: TGCAGTGCTAGGGGGCTGGAGACCCAGTACTTC

D: TRBD2
J: TRBJ2-7
V: TRBV5-1
size: once
CDR3: CASSLGLAGVHEQYF
DNA: TGCGCCAGCAGCTTGGGACTAGCGGGGGTCCACGAGCAGTACTTC

D: NA
J: TRBJ2-1
V: TRBV30
size: NA
CDR3: CAWSVLGGARVDEQFF
DNA: TGTGCCTGGAGTGTACTCGGCGGGGCGAGGGTCGATGAGCAGTTCTTC

D: TRBD2
J: TRBJ2-1
V: TRBV7-6
size: NA
CDR3: CASGSSGGSGEQFF
DNA: TGTGCCAGCGGGTCTAGCGGGGGTTCGGGTGAGCAGTTCTTC